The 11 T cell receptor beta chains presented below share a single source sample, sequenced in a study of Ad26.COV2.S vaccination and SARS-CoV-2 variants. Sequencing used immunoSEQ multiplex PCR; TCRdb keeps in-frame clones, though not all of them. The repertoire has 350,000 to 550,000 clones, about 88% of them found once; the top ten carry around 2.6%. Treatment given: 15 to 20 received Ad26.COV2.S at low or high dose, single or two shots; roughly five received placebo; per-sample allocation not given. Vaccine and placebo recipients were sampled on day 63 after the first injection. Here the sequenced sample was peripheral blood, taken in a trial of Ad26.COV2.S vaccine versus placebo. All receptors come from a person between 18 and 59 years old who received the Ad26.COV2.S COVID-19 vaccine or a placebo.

Written as DNA, the CDR3 is TGTGCCAGCAGTTACCTCGACAGGGGAGAAGAAAAACTGTTTTTT. It specifies CASSYLDRGEEKLFF. V gene TRBV6-2 or TRBV6-3 combines with J gene TRBJ1-4; 8 bases match TRBD1. CDR1 and CDR2 (germline): MNHEY, SVGEGT. The CDR3 spans 15 residues. Trimming cost V 2 bases and J 8 bases; bases outside gene matches: 7.

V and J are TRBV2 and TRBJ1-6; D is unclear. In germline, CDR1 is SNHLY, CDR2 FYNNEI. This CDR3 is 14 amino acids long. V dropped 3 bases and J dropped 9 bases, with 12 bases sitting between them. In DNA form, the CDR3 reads TGTGCCAGCAGTGAGTTGGGGAGGGTTTCACCCCTCCACTTT. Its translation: CASSELGRVSPLHF.

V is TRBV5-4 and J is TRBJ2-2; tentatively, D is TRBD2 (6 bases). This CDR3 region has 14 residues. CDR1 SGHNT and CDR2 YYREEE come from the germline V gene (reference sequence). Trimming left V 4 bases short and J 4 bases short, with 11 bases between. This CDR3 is CASSRAGLTGELFF. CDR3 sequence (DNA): TGTGCCAGCAGCCGGGCGGGGCTCACCGGGGAGCTGTTTTTT.

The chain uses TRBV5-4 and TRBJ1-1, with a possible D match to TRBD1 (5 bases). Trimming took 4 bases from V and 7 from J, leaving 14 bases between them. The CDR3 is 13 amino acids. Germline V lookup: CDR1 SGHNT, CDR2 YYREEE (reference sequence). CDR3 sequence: CASSHPTGGEAFF. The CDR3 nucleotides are TGTGCCAGCAGCCACCCGACCGGGGGTGAAGCTTTCTTT. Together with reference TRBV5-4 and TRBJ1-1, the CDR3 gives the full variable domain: ETGVTQSPTHLIKTRGQQVTLRCSSQSGHNTVSWYQQALGQGPQFIFQYYREEENGRGNFPPRFSGLQFPNYSSELNVNALELDDSALYLCASSHPTGGEAFFGQGTRLTVV.

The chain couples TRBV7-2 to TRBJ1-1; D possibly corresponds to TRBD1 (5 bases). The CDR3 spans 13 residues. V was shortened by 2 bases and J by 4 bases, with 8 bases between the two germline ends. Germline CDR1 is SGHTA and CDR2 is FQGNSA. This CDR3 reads CASSLRQLTEAFF. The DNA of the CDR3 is TGTGCCAGCAGCTTAAGACAGCTCACTGAAGCTTTCTTT.

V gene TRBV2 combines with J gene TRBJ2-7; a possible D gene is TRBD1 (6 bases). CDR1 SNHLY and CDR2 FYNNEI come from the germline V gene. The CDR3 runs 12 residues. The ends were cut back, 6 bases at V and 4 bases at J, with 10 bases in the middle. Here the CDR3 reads CASRTDRYEQYV. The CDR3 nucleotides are TGTGCCAGCAGGACGGACAGATACGAGCAGTACGTC.

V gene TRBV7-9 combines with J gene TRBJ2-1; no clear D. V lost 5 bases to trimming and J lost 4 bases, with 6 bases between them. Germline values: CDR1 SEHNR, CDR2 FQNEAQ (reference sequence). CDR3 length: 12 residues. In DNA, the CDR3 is TGTGCCAGCAGCGCAGGTTACAATGAGCAGTTCTTC. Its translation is CASSAGYNEQFF.

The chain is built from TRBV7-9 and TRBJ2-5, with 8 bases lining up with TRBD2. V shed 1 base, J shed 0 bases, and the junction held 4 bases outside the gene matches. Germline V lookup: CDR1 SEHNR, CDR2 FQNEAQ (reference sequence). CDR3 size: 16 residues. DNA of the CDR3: TGTGCCAGCAGCTTAGGTCCAGCGGGGGACCAAGAGACCCAGTACTTC. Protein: CASSLGPAGDQETQYF.

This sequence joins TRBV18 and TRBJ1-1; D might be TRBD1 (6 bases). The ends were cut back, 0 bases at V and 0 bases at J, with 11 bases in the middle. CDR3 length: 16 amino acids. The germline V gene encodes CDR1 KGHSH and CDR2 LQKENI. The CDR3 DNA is TGTGCCAGCTCACCACCGAATAACAGGGTGAACACTGAAGCTTTCTTT. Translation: CASSPPNNRVNTEAFF.

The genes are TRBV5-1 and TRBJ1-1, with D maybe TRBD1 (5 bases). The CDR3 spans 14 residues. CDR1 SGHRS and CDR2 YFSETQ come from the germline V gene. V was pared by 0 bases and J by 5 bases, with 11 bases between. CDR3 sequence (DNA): TGCGCCAGCAGCTTGGCATCGGGGCATACTGAAGCTTTCTTT. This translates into CASSLASGHTEAFF.

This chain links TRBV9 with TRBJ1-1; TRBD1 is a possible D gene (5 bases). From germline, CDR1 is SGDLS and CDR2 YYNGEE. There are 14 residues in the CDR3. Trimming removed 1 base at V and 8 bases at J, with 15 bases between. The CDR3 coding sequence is TGTGCCAGCAGCGTAAGTCAGGGTGGTGCGGAAGCTTTCTTT. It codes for CASSVSQGGAEAFF. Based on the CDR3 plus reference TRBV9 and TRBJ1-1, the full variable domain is DSGVTQTPKHLITATGQRVTLRCSPRSGDLSVYWYQQSLDQGLQFLIQYYNGEERAKGNILERFSAQQFPDLHSELNLSSLELGDSALYFCASSVSQGGAEAFFGQGTRLTVV.